The T cell receptor beta chain under discussion was sequenced for a study of regulatory T cells in long-lasting Graves disease. General observations from the study: Analysis covered peripheral blood alone, not thyroid tissue.

Regarding time point: newly diagnosed GD, antithyroid drugs for less than 3 months. There was RNA extracted from PBMCs, and the TCR library was made from it. Comment on this clonotype: Its specificity is not known. Because the CDR3's place on the DNA is in doubt, the DNA is left out and the CDR3 is given as listed by TCRdb.

Both iRepertoire HTBI primers and Arm-PCR of CDR3 regions were used to build the TCR beta libraries. TCRdb processed the multiplex PCR reads anew with MiXCR; each CDR3 protein has one entry. The repertoire consists of some 220,000 distinct CDR3 sequences, with about 19% occurring once and the leading ten covering 10% to 15%. Germline lookup yields CDR1 SGHAT and CDR2 FQNNGV. The CDR3 is 22 residues long, counting both termini. Separately, the same data were catalogued under a study of T cells in Graves' hyperthyroidism and ophthalmopathy.

Sequenced material: peripheral blood mononuclear cells (PBMCs), taken at new diagnosis, from a patient treated with antithyroid drugs. The V call is TRBV11-2, the J call TRBJ2-5; TRBD1 is taken as the D call from the table, unchecked against the DNA. This receptor was identified in a woman younger than 45 with Graves disease. This CDR3 reads CASSFYICSARPLGQRQETQYF.